Only a few counts were recorded for the clone carrying this TCR beta chain. What it binds is unknown. Stated treatment: oral pan-JAK inhibitor, 5-10 mg twice daily. The sample belongs to a study of CD8+ T cells in alopecia areata. General study results and limits: Normal scalp showed lower clonality than lesional scalp, especially alopecia totalis/universalis.

The CDR3 has 14 residues. Germline V gene lookup returns CDR1 SQVTM and CDR2 ANQGSEA. V lost 6 bases and J lost 0; bases outside the gene matches: 5. RNA, once extracted, was reverse transcribed into cDNA for use as the sequencing template. Only in-frame clones appear in the TCRdb table, and some are missing; sequencing was by immunoSEQ multiplex PCR. The repertoire consists of 150,000 to 250,000 clones, with about 60% occurring once and the leading ten covering roughly 3.3%. This chain uses TRBV29-1 with TRBJ2-3, with 8 nucleotides matching TRBD2. The source was CD4+ T cells sorted from blood, collected at week 4, from a patient treated with tofacitinib. This sequence originates from a human donor with alopecia areata. The CDR3 coding sequence is TGCAGCGTAGCGGGAGCCAGGAGCACAGATACGCAGTATTTT. Protein: CSVAGARSTDTQYF.